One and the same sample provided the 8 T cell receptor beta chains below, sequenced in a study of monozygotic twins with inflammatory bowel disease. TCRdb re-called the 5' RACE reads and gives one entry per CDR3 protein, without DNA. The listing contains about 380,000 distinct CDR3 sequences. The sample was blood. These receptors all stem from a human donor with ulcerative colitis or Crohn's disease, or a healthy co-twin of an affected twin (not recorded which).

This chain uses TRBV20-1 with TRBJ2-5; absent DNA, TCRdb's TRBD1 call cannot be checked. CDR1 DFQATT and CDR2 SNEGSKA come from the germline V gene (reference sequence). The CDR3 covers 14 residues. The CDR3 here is CSAILTGLRETQYF.

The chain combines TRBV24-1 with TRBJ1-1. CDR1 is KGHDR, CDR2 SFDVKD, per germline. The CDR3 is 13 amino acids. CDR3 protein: CATSAAGLPEAFF.

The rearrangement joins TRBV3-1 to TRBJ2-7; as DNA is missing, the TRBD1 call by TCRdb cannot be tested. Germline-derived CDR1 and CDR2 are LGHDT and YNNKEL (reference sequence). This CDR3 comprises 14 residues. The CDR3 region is CASSWGTGFYEQYF.

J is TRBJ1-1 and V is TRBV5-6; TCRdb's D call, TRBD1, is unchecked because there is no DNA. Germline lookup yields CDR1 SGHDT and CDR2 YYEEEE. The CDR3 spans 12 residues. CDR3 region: CASSNGQGKAFF.

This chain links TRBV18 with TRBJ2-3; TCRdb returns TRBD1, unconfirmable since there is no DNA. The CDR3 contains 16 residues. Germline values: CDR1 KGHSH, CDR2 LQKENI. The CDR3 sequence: CASSPPGQGASDTQYF.

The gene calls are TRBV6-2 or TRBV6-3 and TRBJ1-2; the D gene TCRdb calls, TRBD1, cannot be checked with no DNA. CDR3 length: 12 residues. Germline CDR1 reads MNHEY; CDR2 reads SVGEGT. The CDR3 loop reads CASRTGSGGYTF.

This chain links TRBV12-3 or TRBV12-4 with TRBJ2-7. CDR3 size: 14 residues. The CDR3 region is CASSLDSLSYEQYF.

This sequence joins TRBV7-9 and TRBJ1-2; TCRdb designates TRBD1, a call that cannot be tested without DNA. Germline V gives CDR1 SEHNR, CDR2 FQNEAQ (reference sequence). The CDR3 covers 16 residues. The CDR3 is CASSKQRQSSFHGYTF.